The source of this T cell receptor (beta chain) is a study of shared clonotypes between healthy human individuals. Study-level background: Researchers drew samples from two women and a few men aged 18 to 49.

Cells designated naive CD8 were CD45RO-negative and were positively selected for CCR7, with terminally differentiated effector memory CD45RA+ cells excluded. The ends were cut back, 6 bases at V and 2 bases at J, with 16 bases in the middle. The CDR3 consists of 15 residues. In germline, CDR1 is MDHEN, CDR2 SYDVKM. This was a deep-level run. This table comes from immunoSEQ multiplex PCR, and its TCRdb copy is limited to in-frame clones, with some not included. The sample includes about 2.1 million clones, just over 90% of them seen just once. Input material: naive CD8+ T cells from PBMCs. The J gene is TRBJ1-2, the V gene TRBV28; TRBD1 is a possible D gene (5 bases). The sequence came from a man aged 18 to 29 in good health. Some clones in this sample may be carry-over from other donors' samples. The CDR3 region is CASRLWGGRNYGYTF. The CDR3 DNA sequence: TGTGCCAGCAGACTGTGGGGGGGAAGAAACTATGGCTACACCTTC.